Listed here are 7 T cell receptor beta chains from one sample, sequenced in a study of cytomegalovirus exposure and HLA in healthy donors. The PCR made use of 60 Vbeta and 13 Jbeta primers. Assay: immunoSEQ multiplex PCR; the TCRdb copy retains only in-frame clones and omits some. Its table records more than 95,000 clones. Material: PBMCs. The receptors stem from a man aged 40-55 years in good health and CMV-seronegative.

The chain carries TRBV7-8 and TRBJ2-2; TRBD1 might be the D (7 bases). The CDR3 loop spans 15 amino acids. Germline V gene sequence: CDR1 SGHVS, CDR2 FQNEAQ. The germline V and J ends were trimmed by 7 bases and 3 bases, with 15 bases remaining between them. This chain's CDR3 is CASTEGGGYTGELFF. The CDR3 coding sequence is TGTGCCAGCACCGAAGGAGGGGGCTACACCGGGGAGCTGTTTTTT.

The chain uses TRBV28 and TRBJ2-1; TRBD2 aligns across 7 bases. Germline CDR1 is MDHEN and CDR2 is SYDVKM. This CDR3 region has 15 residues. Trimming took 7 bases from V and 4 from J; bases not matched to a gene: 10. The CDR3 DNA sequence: TGTGCCAGCACCCTGGGGGGGACTACATACAATGAGCAGTTCTTC. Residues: CASTLGGTTYNEQFF.

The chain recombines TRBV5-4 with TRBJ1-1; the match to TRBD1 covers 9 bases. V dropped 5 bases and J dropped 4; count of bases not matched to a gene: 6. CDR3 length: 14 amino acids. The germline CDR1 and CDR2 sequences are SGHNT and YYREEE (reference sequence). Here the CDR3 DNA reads TGTGCCAGCAGAATCGACAGGGGGAGCACTGAAGCTTTCTTT. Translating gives CASRIDRGSTEAFF.

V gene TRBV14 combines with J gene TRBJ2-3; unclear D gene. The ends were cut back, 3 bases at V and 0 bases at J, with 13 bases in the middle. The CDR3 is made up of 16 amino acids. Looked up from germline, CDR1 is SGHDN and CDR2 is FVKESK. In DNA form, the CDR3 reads TGTGCCAGCAGCCACAAGAGGAAATCCAGCACAGATACGCAGTATTTT. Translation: CASSHKRKSSTDTQYF.

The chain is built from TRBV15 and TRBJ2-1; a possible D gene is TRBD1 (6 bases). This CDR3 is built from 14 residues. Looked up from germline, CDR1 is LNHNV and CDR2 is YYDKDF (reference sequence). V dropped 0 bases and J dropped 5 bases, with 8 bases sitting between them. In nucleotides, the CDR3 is TGTGCCACCAGCAGAGATCCAGGGGACAATGAGCAGTTCTTC. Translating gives CATSRDPGDNEQFF.

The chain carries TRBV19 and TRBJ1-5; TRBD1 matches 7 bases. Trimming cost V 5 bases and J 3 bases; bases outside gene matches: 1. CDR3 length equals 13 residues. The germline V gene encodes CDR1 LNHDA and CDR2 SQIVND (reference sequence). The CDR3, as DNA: TGTGCCAGTAGTGGACAGGTCAATCAGCCCCAGCATTTT. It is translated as CASSGQVNQPQHF. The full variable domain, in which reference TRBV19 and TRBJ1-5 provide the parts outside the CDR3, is DGGITQSPKYLFRKEGQNVTLSCEQNLNHDAMYWYRQDPGQGLRLIYYSQIVNDFQKGDIAEGYSVSREKKESFPLTVTSAQKNPTAFYLCASSGQVNQPQHFGDGTRLSIL.

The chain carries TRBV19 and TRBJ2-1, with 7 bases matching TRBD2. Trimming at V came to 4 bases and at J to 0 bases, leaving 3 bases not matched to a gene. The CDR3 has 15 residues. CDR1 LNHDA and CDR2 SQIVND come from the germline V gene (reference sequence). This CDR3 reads CASSTGTTSYNEQFF. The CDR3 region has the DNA TGTGCCAGTAGTACCGGGACTACCTCCTACAATGAGCAGTTCTTC.